This T cell receptor beta chain emerged from a study of shared clonotypes between healthy human individuals. Each subset's genomic DNA was split evenly across several immunoSEQ plates. Using immunoSEQ multiplex PCR, the repertoire was profiled, and TCRdb retains in-frame clones only, with some absent. Of 2.3 million or so clones listed, approximately 93% were seen once; the top ten hold under 0.45%. This CDR3 comprises 15 residues. Trimming took 6 bases from V and 1 from J; bases not matched to a gene: 8. Germline CDR1 and CDR2: SEHNR and FQNEAQ (reference sequence). Concerning this clone itself: Antigen: not known.

Notes on the study in general: In general, naive subsets displayed greater estimated richness than memory subsets did.

In the CD4+ fraction, cells were divided into CD45RA+ naive and CD45RA-negative memory subsets. The sequence derives from a man aged 18 to 35 in good health. Some clones in this sample may be carry-over from other donors' samples. The chain uses TRBV7-9 and TRBJ1-1; 7 positions agree with TRBD1. The sequencing input was naive CD4+ T cells from PBMCs. Noted subset: CD45RA+ positively selected. DNA of the CDR3: TGTGCCAGCAGATTCGGGGACAGAGAGAACACTGAAGCTTTCTTT. It specifies CASRFGDRENTEAFF.